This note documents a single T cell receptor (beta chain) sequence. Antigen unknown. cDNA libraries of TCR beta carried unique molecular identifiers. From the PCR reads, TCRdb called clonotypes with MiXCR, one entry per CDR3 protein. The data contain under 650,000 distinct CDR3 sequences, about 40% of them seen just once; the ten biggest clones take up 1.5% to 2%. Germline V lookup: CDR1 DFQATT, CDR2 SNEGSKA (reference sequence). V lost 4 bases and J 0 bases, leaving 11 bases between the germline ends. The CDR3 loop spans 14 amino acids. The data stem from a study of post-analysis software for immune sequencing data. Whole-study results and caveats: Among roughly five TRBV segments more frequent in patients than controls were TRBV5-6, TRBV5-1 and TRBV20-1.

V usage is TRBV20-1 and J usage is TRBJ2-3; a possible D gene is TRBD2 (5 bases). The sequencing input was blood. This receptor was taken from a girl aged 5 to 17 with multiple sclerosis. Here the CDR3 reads CSATTIRSTDTQYF. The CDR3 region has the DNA TGCAGTGCTACGACTATCCGGAGCACAGATACGCAGTATTTT.